This T cell receptor beta chain was recovered during a study of T-cell reconstitution after alpha-beta-depleted transplantation in children. This sample's TCRbeta library carried unique molecular identifier barcodes. TCRdb analysed the PCR reads with MiXCR anew, one entry per CDR3 protein. Among under 750,000 distinct CDR3 sequences listed, 23% were seen once. As regards this clonotype: Antigen: not known.

The CDR3 runs 14 residues. The V gene's germline CDR1 is MDHEN and CDR2 SYDVKM. V lost 7 bases, J lost 4 bases, and 6 bases stayed unmatched. Whole-study results and caveats: From newly produced T cells came most of the T-cell counts and diversity one year after transplant. In patients about two months after transplant, alpha-beta T cells reportedly arose from several hundred expanded graft clones.

The origin of this receptor is a boy in the first two years of life who had a stem cell transplant for acute myeloid leukemia, so the T cells may come from the graft donor. The sequencing used PBMCs, mostly from graft donor cells, collected 360 days after TCRalphabeta/CD19-depleted stem cell transplant. The V gene is TRBV28, the J gene TRBJ1-2, with TRBD1 identical over 10 bases. This chain's CDR3 is CASTEGQGLYGYTF. As DNA, the CDR3 is TGTGCCAGCACCGAGGGACAGGGGCTCTATGGCTACACCTTC.